Each of the 32 T cell receptor beta chains below was sequenced from the same sample in a study of T cell responses to AZD1222 COVID-19 vaccine. Measured with immunoSEQ multiplex PCR; TCRdb has only the in-frame clones, and not every one. The sample includes 150,000 to 200,000 clones, 88% seen only once; the top ten take approximately 10%. This specimen was peripheral blood, taken 28 days after the second AZD1222 dose. These receptors all come from an adult who received the AZD1222 COVID-19 vaccine.

The chain employs TRBV5-8 and TRBJ1-2, with D hard to call. With 4 bases removed from V and 7 bases from J, the gap between germline ends came to 17 bases. Germline assignment: CDR1 SGHTS and CDR2 YDEGEE. This CDR3 is 14 amino acids long. The CDR3 sequence is CASSTSQASAGYTF. In DNA, the CDR3 is TGTGCCAGCAGCACTTCACAAGCTTCCGCTGGCTACACCTTC.

CDR3 DNA sequence: TGTGCCAGCAGCTTTACCAGCTCCTACGAGCAGTACTTC. Translated, it gives CASSFTSSYEQYF. The chain carries TRBV7-6 and TRBJ2-7, with D uncertain. This CDR3 has 13 amino acids. Trimming stripped 3 bases from V and 0 bases from J, with 6 bases between. CDR1 is SGHVS and CDR2 is FNYEAQ in the germline V gene. Using reference TRBV7-6 and TRBJ2-7 for the parts outside the CDR3, the full variable domain is GAGVSQSPRYKVTKRGQDVALRCDPISGHVSLYWYRQALGQGPEFLTYFNYEAQQDKSGLPNDRFSAERPEGSISTLTIQRTEQRDSAMYRCASSFTSSYEQYFGPGTRLTVT.

The V gene is TRBV18, the J gene TRBJ2-5; D is uncertain. Looked up from germline, CDR1 is KGHSH and CDR2 is LQKENI. Trimming pared 6 bases from V and 3 bases from J, leaving 8 bases between. CDR3 length: 12 residues. CDR3 residues: CASSYREETQYF. The CDR3 region has the DNA TGTGCCAGCTCTTACAGAGAAGAGACCCAGTACTTC.

This chain links TRBV30 with TRBJ1-2; TRBD1 agrees at 8 bases. Unmatched junction bases numbered 4, after V lost 3 bases and J lost 4 bases. The CDR3 consists of 13 residues. CDR1 and CDR2 (germline): GTSNPN, SVGIG (reference sequence). In DNA form, the CDR3 reads TGTGCCTGGAGGAACAGGGGGACCTATGGCTACACCTTC. It codes for CAWRNRGTYGYTF.

This chain links TRBV6-2 or TRBV6-3 with TRBJ2-7; D ambiguous. The ends were cut back, 5 bases at V and 4 bases at J, with 6 bases in the middle. There are 11 residues in the CDR3. Per germline, CDR1 MNHEY and CDR2 SVGEGT. The CDR3 loop reads CASSTEYEQYF. CDR3 nucleotides: TGTGCCAGCAGTACAGAATACGAGCAGTACTTC.

The chain uses TRBV7-6 and TRBJ2-1, with no clear D. V was shortened by 1 base and J by 7 bases, with 14 bases between the two germline ends. This CDR3 comprises 15 residues. Germline assignment: CDR1 SGHVS and CDR2 FNYEAQ. CDR3 in DNA: TGTGCCAGCAGCTTAGTTGTGGAGCCGAGAAATGAGCAGTTCTTC. Translating gives CASSLVVEPRNEQFF.

The chain combines TRBV5-6 with TRBJ2-7; a possible D gene is TRBD2 (5 bases). Trimming cost V 4 bases and J 1 base, with 12 bases left between them. This CDR3 contains 14 residues. Germline V gives CDR1 SGHDT, CDR2 YYEEEE. Written as DNA, the CDR3 is TGTGCCAGCAGCGCTAGCCACACGTCCTACGAGCAGTACTTC. This gives the protein CASSASHTSYEQYF.

This clone was recorded only once. The chain couples TRBV7-2 to TRBJ2-7, with TRBD1 matching 7 bases. Per the germline V gene, CDR1 is SGHTA and CDR2 is FQGNSA. The CDR3 has 14 residues. With V trimmed by 4 bases and J by 3 bases, 6 bases remained unmatched. CDR3 sequence (DNA): TGTGCCAGCAGCTATTACAGGGGAAACTACGAGCAGTACTTC. This sequence encodes CASSYYRGNYEQYF.

This chain connects TRBV19 to TRBJ1-1, with TRBD1 as a possible D gene (5 bases). Germline V gene data show CDR1 as LNHDA and CDR2 as SQIVND (reference sequence). The CDR3 covers 13 residues. Between the trimmed V and J ends, which lost 5 bases and 0 bases, there was a span of 7 bases. The CDR3 DNA follows: TGTGCCAGTAGTGGGACGATGAACACTGAAGCTTTCTTT. This encodes CASSGTMNTEAFF.

The genes are TRBV5-6 and TRBJ2-6; D possibly corresponds to TRBD2 (7 bases). Trimming took 0 bases from V and 2 from J, leaving 9 bases between them. The CDR3 contains 16 residues. Germline V gene sequence: CDR1 SGHDT, CDR2 YYEEEE. CDR3 protein: CASSLAGGPGANVLTF. In nucleotides, the CDR3 is TGTGCCAGCAGCTTGGCCGGGGGGCCTGGGGCCAACGTCCTGACTTTC. The complete variable domain, with remaining parts taken from reference TRBV5-6 and TRBJ2-6, reads DAGVTQSPTHLIKTRGQQVTLRCSPKSGHDTVSWYQQALGQGPQFIFQYYEEEERQRGNFPDRFSGHQFPNYSSELNVNALLLGDSALYLCASSLAGGPGANVLTFGAGSRLTVL.

This clone was counted a few times. This chain joins TRBV28 and TRBJ1-1; D is unresolved. Trimming took off 2 bases at V and 0 bases at J, with 16 bases between the two ends. CDR3 size: 17 residues. Germline V gene sequence: CDR1 MDHEN, CDR2 SYDVKM. CDR3 coding DNA: TGTGCCAGCAGTTTAACGCCAGGAGTTCTAATGAACACTGAAGCTTTCTTT. Its translation: CASSLTPGVLMNTEAFF.

The chain joins TRBV12-3 or TRBV12-4 to TRBJ2-7; 7 positions match TRBD2. The CDR3 is made up of 13 amino acids. After removal of 3 bases from V and 2 bases from J, the junction contained 1 base not matched to a gene. The chain's CDR3 is CASSFGGTYEQYF. The CDR3 nucleotides read TGTGCCAGCAGTTTCGGGGGGACCTACGAGCAGTACTTC.

V and J are TRBV12-3 or TRBV12-4 and TRBJ2-7; D remains unclear. Trimming left V 1 base short and J 4 bases short, with 8 bases between. The CDR3 covers 13 residues. The CDR3 loop reads CASSLGNGYEQYF. The CDR3 DNA sequence: TGTGCCAGCAGTTTAGGAAACGGGTACGAGCAGTACTTC.

The gene calls are TRBV19 and TRBJ1-2; 7 bases map to TRBD1. Trimming removed 6 bases from V and 4 bases from J; junction bases left unmatched: 8. CDR1 and CDR2 from the germline V gene are LNHDA and SQIVND (reference sequence). The CDR3 consists of 14 residues. CDR3 DNA: TGTGCCAGTAGCGTCGGACAGGCGAGCTATGGCTACACCTTC. Translation: CASSVGQASYGYTF.

The rearrangement uses TRBV5-4 and TRBJ1-3, with TRBD1 matching over 7 bases. The ends lost 3 bases at V and 2 bases at J; junction bases unmatched: 8. CDR3 length: 16 amino acids. Germline assignment: CDR1 SGHNT and CDR2 YYREEE (reference sequence). CDR3 sequence reads: CASSSRQGLPGNTIYF. The CDR3 nucleotides are TGTGCCAGCAGCTCCCGACAGGGTCTTCCTGGAAACACCATATATTTT.

V is TRBV6-5 and J is TRBJ1-2; a weak D match, TRBD1 (5 bases). V lost 8 bases and J 1 base, leaving 14 bases between the germline ends. Germline V gene lookup returns CDR1 MNHEY and CDR2 SVGAGI. This CDR3 has 14 residues. CDR3 in amino acids: CASSAGTLNYGYTF. The CDR3 coding sequence is TGTGCCAGCTCTGCCGGGACCCTTAACTATGGCTACACCTTC.

This clone was recorded a few times. The chain has TRBV7-2 and TRBJ1-2, with TRBD1 matching 8 bases. V lost 1 base, J lost 8 bases, and 12 bases stayed unmatched. CDR1 and CDR2 (germline): SGHTA, FQGNSA. CDR3 length: 16 residues. CDR3 region: CASSLEGQALGGGYTF. The CDR3 bases are TGTGCCAGCAGCTTAGAGGGACAGGCGCTGGGGGGAGGCTACACCTTC.

CDR3 in DNA: TGTGCCAGCAGCCCACCCAGCGCGGGGCAAGAGACCCAGTACTTC. This gives the protein CASSPPSAGQETQYF. The rearrangement joins TRBV7-9 to TRBJ2-5; D may be TRBD2 (6 bases). Per the germline V gene, CDR1 is SEHNR and CDR2 is FQNEAQ (reference sequence). V was shortened by 5 bases and J by 2 bases, with 15 bases between the two germline ends. The CDR3 has 15 amino acids.

The gene calls are TRBV6-5 and TRBJ1-1; D call uncertain. V was shortened by 8 bases and J by 0 bases, with 7 bases between the two germline ends. From germline, CDR1 is MNHEY and CDR2 SVGAGI. The CDR3 contains 12 residues. In DNA, the CDR3 is TGTGCCAGCTGGCAGCTGAACACTGAAGCTTTCTTT. This translates into CASWQLNTEAFF.

The chain carries TRBV5-6 and TRBJ2-7; D unresolved. Trimming took off 0 bases at V and 2 bases at J, with 9 bases between the two ends. The CDR3 length is 14 residues. Germline CDR1 is SGHDT and CDR2 is YYEEEE. The CDR3 sequence is CASSLGRVTYEQYF. The DNA for the CDR3 is TGTGCCAGCAGCTTGGGCAGAGTCACCTACGAGCAGTACTTC.

CDR3 region: CASSSRGEAFF. In DNA, the CDR3 is TGTGCCAGCAGTTCCCGGGGTGAAGCTTTCTTT. This sequence joins TRBV28 and TRBJ1-1; unclear D gene. This CDR3 region has 11 residues. The germline V and J ends were trimmed by 4 bases and 7 bases, with 7 bases remaining between them. Germline CDR1 and CDR2: MDHEN and SYDVKM.

This clone was detected a few times. This sequence joins TRBV7-6 and TRBJ2-7, with TRBD1 identical over 7 bases. Germline lookup yields CDR1 SGHVS and CDR2 FNYEAQ. CDR3 length: 16 residues. Trimming removed 1 base from V and 2 bases from J; junction bases left unmatched: 8. The CDR3 region is CASSLGTGTAAYEQYF. The CDR3 DNA reads as TGTGCCAGCAGCTTAGGAACCGGGACAGCAGCCTACGAGCAGTACTTC.

The chain links TRBV7-9 to TRBJ1-2, with TRBD1 identical over 8 bases. Trimming removed 5 bases from V and 5 bases from J; junction bases left unmatched: 4. This CDR3 is 13 amino acids long. Germline assignment: CDR1 SEHNR and CDR2 FQNEAQ (reference sequence). CDR3: CASSPGGPYGYTF. CDR3 DNA sequence: TGTGCCAGCAGCCCAGGGGGCCCATATGGCTACACCTTC.

The genes are TRBV27 and TRBJ1-5; a possible D gene is TRBD1 (5 bases). Deletions cut 8 bases from V and 4 bases from J, with 18 bases between. Germline lookup yields CDR1 MNHEY and CDR2 SMNVEV (reference sequence). The CDR3 spans 15 residues. CDR3 protein: CASAPQGLTNQPQHF. The CDR3 region has the DNA TGTGCCAGCGCCCCTCAGGGCCTCACGAATCAGCCCCAGCATTTT.

The V gene is TRBV30, the J gene TRBJ1-2; tentative D call: TRBD1 (6 bases). Trimming pared 3 bases from V and 11 bases from J, leaving 19 bases between. The CDR3 is made up of 13 amino acids. Germline loops: CDR1 GTSNPN, CDR2 SVGIG (reference sequence). CDR3 in amino acids: CAWSREYRDGYTF. CDR3 bases: TGTGCCTGGAGCCGGGAATACAGGGACGGGTACACCTTC.

This chain joins TRBV5-1 and TRBJ2-3; D uncertain. The CDR3 totals 11 residues. The V gene's germline CDR1 is SGHRS and CDR2 YFSETQ. The V end was cut by 5 bases, the J end by 2 bases, with 3 bases between. The CDR3 is CASRNTDTQYF. The CDR3 bases are TGCGCCAGCAGGAACACAGATACGCAGTATTTT. The full variable domain, its missing parts supplied by reference TRBV5-1 and TRBJ2-3, is KAGVTQTPRYLIKTRGQQVTLSCSPISGHRSVSWYQQTPGQGLQFLFEYFSETQRNKGNFPGRFSGRQFSNSRSEMNVSTLELGDSALYLCASRNTDTQYFGPGTRLTVL.

The chain has TRBV30 and TRBJ1-1, with D unresolved. Germline assignment: CDR1 GTSNPN and CDR2 SVGIG (reference sequence). The CDR3 contains 14 residues. V dropped 0 bases and J dropped 1 base, with 9 bases sitting between them. For the CDR3, the DNA is TGTGCCTGGAGTGTCGGAGTGTCGAACACTGAAGCTTTCTTT. It translates to CAWSVGVSNTEAFF.

The V and J genes are TRBV2 and TRBJ1-6; D is undetermined. The CDR3 totals 16 residues. V lost 6 bases to trimming and J lost 7 bases, with 19 bases between them. Germline V gives CDR1 SNHLY, CDR2 FYNNEI. The CDR3 protein is CASSVRGVNTNSPLHF. The DNA for the CDR3 is TGTGCCAGCAGCGTCCGCGGAGTAAACACAAATTCACCCCTCCACTTT.

The sample holds a few counts of this clone. The chain employs TRBV7-9 and TRBJ2-2, with D possibly being TRBD2 (5 bases). Germline assignment: CDR1 SEHNR and CDR2 FQNEAQ (reference sequence). CDR3 length equals 13 residues. Trimming took off 3 bases at V and 6 bases at J, with 8 bases between the two ends. CDR3 bases: TGTGCCAGCAGCTTCCCCGGGGCCGGGGAGCTGTTTTTT. Translation gives CASSFPGAGELFF.

The chain is built from TRBV5-4 and TRBJ2-7; D not resolved. The CDR3 has 13 amino acids. V dropped 0 bases and J dropped 4 bases, with 8 bases sitting between them. Germline lookup yields CDR1 SGHNT and CDR2 YYREEE (reference sequence). CDR3 sequence reads: CASSLAGPYEQYF. The CDR3 DNA sequence: TGTGCCAGCAGCTTGGCCGGGCCGTACGAGCAGTACTTC.

J is TRBJ2-5 and V is TRBV7-3; TRBD1 is a possible D gene (5 bases). Germline assignment: CDR1 SGHTA and CDR2 FQGTGA. V was trimmed by 5 bases and J by 7 bases, leaving 17 bases between them. The CDR3 sequence is 14 residues long. CDR3 bases: TGTGCCAGCAGCCCCGGACCTCCCCAGGGGACCCAGTACTTC. Translation: CASSPGPPQGTQYF.

The rearrangement links TRBV18 to TRBJ1-2; D is perhaps TRBD1 (6 bases). The CDR3 extends over 14 amino acids. V was trimmed by 0 bases and J by 7 bases, leaving 12 bases between them. The germline V gene encodes CDR1 KGHSH and CDR2 LQKENI. CDR3 protein: CASSPPTGSGGYTF. DNA for the CDR3: TGTGCCAGCTCACCACCCACAGGGAGTGGTGGCTACACCTTC.